These T cell receptor beta chains were read from a single sample in a study of blood T cells in healthy people across ages. TCRdb called the 5' RACE reads again in MiXCR, with one record for every CDR3 protein. Altogether 650,000 to 800,000 distinct CDR3 sequences are present, under 45% being singletons, with the ten largest covering about 19%. What was sequenced was blood. The receptors here all came from a man between 60 and 75 years old in good health. Both conserved end residues are part of each CDR3. The order of the fields is J gene, clone size, V gene, D gene, CDR3 protein, CDR3 DNA. D genes are given only for firm matches. Size tells how often a clone was seen (once, few, many) or the class of an expanded clone, and some rows leave it out.

>TRBJ2-7|-|TRBV4-1|-
CASSQGVGYEQYF
TGCGCCAGCAGCCAAGGAGTAGGGTACGAGCAGTACTTC
>TRBJ2-4|-|TRBV24-1|TRBD1
CATTGQGTKNIQYF
TGTGCCACCACCGGACAGGGAACCAAAAACATTCAGTACTTC
>TRBJ2-3|few|TRBV27|TRBD2
CASTSGTSVTDTQYF
TGTGCCAGCACTTCAGGGACTAGCGTCACAGATACGCAGTATTTT
>TRBJ2-1|few|TRBV20-1|-
CSARRGDYNEQFF
TGCAGTGCCCGGAGGGGGGATTACAATGAGCAGTTCTTC
>TRBJ2-4|few|TRBV6-2/TRBV6-3|-
CASSYVGLAKNIQYF
TGTGCCAGCAGTTACGTGGGATTAGCCAAAAACATTCAGTACTTC
>TRBJ1-2|-|TRBV9|TRBD1
CASSQSGGNGYTF
TGTGCCAGCAGCCAATCAGGGGGCAATGGCTACACCTTC
>TRBJ1-4|-|TRBV12-3/TRBV12-4|-
CASSRNSAGEKLFF
TGTGCCAGCAGCCGGAACAGCGCGGGGGAAAAACTGTTTTTT
>TRBJ2-5|-|TRBV25-1|-
CVSSAQQRSQYF
TGTGTCAGCAGTGCGCAACAGCGGTCGCAGTACTTC
>TRBJ1-6|few|TRBV6-2/TRBV6-3|-
CASGKAQGANSPLHF
TGTGCCAGCGGGAAAGCTCAGGGCGCCAATTCACCCCTCCACTTT
>TRBJ2-7|-|TRBV7-9|-
CASSTQGSGEQYF
TGTGCCAGCAGCACTCAGGGCTCTGGGGAGCAGTACTTC
>TRBJ2-2|-|TRBV15|-
CATSRGETGANTGELFF
TGTGCCACCAGCAGAGGCGAAACAGGTGCGAACACCGGGGAGCTGTTTTTT
>TRBJ2-7|-|TRBV4-2|TRBD1
CASSQDYGTGGVYEQYF
TGTGCCAGCAGCCAAGATTATGGGACAGGGGGCGTCTACGAGCAGTACTTC
>TRBJ1-5|-|TRBV10-3|TRBD1
CATHTGQGTYSNQPQHF
TGTGCCACACACACGGGACAGGGAACATATAGCAATCAGCCCCAGCATTTT
>TRBJ2-7|-|TRBV2|TRBD1
CASSSTRTGTYEQYF
TGTGCCAGCAGTTCCACCCGGACAGGGACCTACGAGCAGTACTTC
>TRBJ1-4|few|TRBV29-1|-
CSVERRSGEGKLFF
TGCAGCGTTGAAAGGAGGTCAGGGGAGGGGAAACTGTTTTTT
>TRBJ1-2|-|TRBV12-3/TRBV12-4|-
CASSGNRDYGYTF
TGTGCCAGCAGTGGGAACAGGGACTATGGCTACACCTTC